This T cell receptor (beta chain) was sequenced in a study of Graves' ophthalmopathy and Graves' hyperthyroidism. Investigators amplified TCR beta CDR3 regions from RNA transcripts. HTBI primers were used in a first-round RT-PCR, which preceded a second-round multiplex PCR. A single record per CDR3 protein comes from TCRdb applying MiXCR to the multiplex PCR reads. Found here are 360,000 or so distinct CDR3 sequences, 18% of them singletons; the top ten hold around 1.6%. Every ophthalmopathy donor presented moderate-to-severe activity, CAS ≥3, NOSPECS ≥4 and duration under 3 months. The CDR3 extends over 15 amino acids. CDR1 is SGHTS, CDR2 YDEGEE, per germline. J lost 10 bases, V lost 4 bases, and 8 bases had no gene match.

The receptor was derived from a woman under 30 with Graves' ophthalmopathy. The sequenced sample consisted of peripheral blood. The chain combines TRBV5-8 with TRBJ1-6; TRBD1 agrees at 10 bases. CDR3 sequence: CASSQKTGGLSPLHF. As DNA, the CDR3 is TGTGCCAGCAGCCAAAAGACAGGGGGCTTGTCACCCCTCCACTTT.